Each of the 24 T cell receptor beta chains below was sequenced from the same sample in a study of a mutant IDH1 vaccine in newly diagnosed glioma. As to time point: week 23, last vaccination. Each vaccine dose was 300 ug of mutant IDH1 20-mer peptide, with topical imiquimod. Repertoires were generated with immunoSEQ multiplex PCR, while TCRdb's copy carries only in-frame clones and drops some. The sample lists roughly 74,000 clones, 65% to 90% seen once, with 2% to 2.5% in the top ten. Antigens for these TCRs are unknown. Source: PBMCs, taken from a glioma patient whose treatment included an IDH1 peptide vaccine. These receptors all come from a young man with glioma. Some clones in this sample may be carry-over from other donors' samples.

The rearrangement uses TRBV13 and TRBJ2-7; D might be TRBD1 or TRBD2, each matching 5 bases. This CDR3 is built from 15 residues. Per the germline V gene, CDR1 is PRHDT and CDR2 is FYEKMQ (reference sequence). V gave up 5 bases and J gave up 6 bases, with 20 bases separating them. CDR3 region: CASSTRDAPTREQYF. CDR3 nucleotides: TGTGCCAGCAGCACCCGGGACGCCCCTACCCGCGAGCAGTACTTC. Full variable domain (missing parts from reference TRBV13 and TRBJ2-7): AAGVIQSPRHLIKEKRETATLKCYPIPRHDTVYWYQQGPGQDPQFLISFYEKMQSDKGSIPDRFSAQQFSDYHSELNMSSLELGDSALYFCASSTRDAPTREQYFGPGTRLTVT.

This clone was observed a single time. This chain joins TRBV19 and TRBJ2-1; 8 bases map to TRBD2. Germline CDR1 LNHDA, CDR2 SQIVND (reference sequence). V gave up 7 bases and J gave up 0 bases; unmatched junction bases: 8. The CDR3 contains 16 residues. CDR3 nucleotides: TGTGCCAGTACCCCCCGGGGGGGCCGCTCCTACAATGAGCAGTTCTTC. Its protein is CASTPRGGRSYNEQFF.

CDR3 sequence: CASKGTSLPGELFF. The CDR3 DNA follows: TGCGCCAGCAAGGGGACTAGCCTTCCCGGGGAGCTGTTTTTT. J is TRBJ2-2 and V is TRBV5-1; 9 nucleotides align to TRBD2. The J segment lost 6 bases and the V segment lost 6 bases, leaving 6 bases of the junction unmatched. Germline V gene data show CDR1 as SGHRS and CDR2 as YFSETQ. This CDR3 comprises 14 residues.

This clone showed up just a few times. The chain uses TRBV25-1 and TRBJ1-1; 9 bases are shared with TRBD1. CDR1 MGHDK and CDR2 SYGVNS come from the germline V gene. The CDR3 loop spans 15 amino acids. With 4 bases clipped from V and 5 bases from J, the junction kept 8 bases outside the gene matches. CDR3 sequence: CASSGTVDRGTEAFF. CDR3 DNA: TGTGCCAGCAGTGGAACCGTGGACAGGGGTACTGAAGCTTTCTTT.

This clone was found a few times. This sequence joins TRBV7-2 and TRBJ1-5; unclear D gene. The CDR3 extends over 14 amino acids. Trimming left V 1 base short and J 0 bases short, with 4 bases between. From germline, CDR1 is SGHTA and CDR2 FQGNSA. CDR3 sequence reads: CASSLVSSNQPQHF. The CDR3 DNA reads TGTGCCAGCAGCTTAGTTTCTAGCAATCAGCCCCAGCATTTT.

This clone is a singleton in its sample. The chain recombines TRBV30 with TRBJ2-7, with 10 bases aligning to TRBD1. Germline CDR1 and CDR2: GTSNPN and SVGIG (reference sequence). The CDR3 length is 15 residues. The ends lost 3 bases at V and 2 bases at J; junction bases unmatched: 7. The CDR3 DNA follows: TGTGCCTGGAGCGAAGCCGGGACAGGGGCCTACGAGCAGTACTTC. This encodes CAWSEAGTGAYEQYF.

The sample holds a few counts of this clone. This chain links TRBV5-1 with TRBJ2-6, with D possibly TRBD1 on 6 matching bases. The CDR3 sequence is 15 residues long. Germline loops: CDR1 SGHRS, CDR2 YFSETQ. V shed 6 bases and J shed 4 bases, with 14 bases lying between them. DNA for the CDR3: TGCGCCAGCACCGTCTCGGGGACAGGGGCCAACGTCCTGACTTTC. As protein: CASTVSGTGANVLTF.

V is TRBV6-1 and J is TRBJ1-2; D ambiguous. The CDR3 is 12 amino acids. Germline CDR1 reads MNHNS; CDR2 reads SASEGT. V lost 2 bases and J lost 3, with 4 bases in between. The CDR3 DNA is TGTGCCAGCAGTGAATTGGACTATGGCTACACCTTC. Translated, it gives CASSELDYGYTF.

This clone appeared a few times. The chain joins TRBV6-4 to TRBJ2-1; 11 nucleotides agree with TRBD2. V lost 4 bases and J lost 9; bases outside the gene matches: 5. The germline V gene has CDR1 MRHNA and CDR2 SNTAGT. The CDR3 has 14 residues. In DNA form, the CDR3 reads TGTGCCAGCAGTGTGCTAGCGGGAGGTTTTGAGCAGTTCTTC. Residues: CASSVLAGGFEQFF.

V is TRBV5-1 and J is TRBJ1-1; D is uncertain. Germline V gives CDR1 SGHRS, CDR2 YFSETQ. Trimming shortened V by 0 bases and J by 4 bases, and 4 bases separated the two germline ends. This CDR3 region has 12 residues. The CDR3 loop is CASSLGSTEAFF. The CDR3 coding sequence is TGCGCCAGCAGCTTGGGAAGCACTGAAGCTTTCTTT.

This rearrangement joins TRBV28 to TRBJ2-2; possibly TRBD1 for D (6 bases). This CDR3 comprises 15 residues. V lost 9 bases and J 4 bases, leaving 18 bases between the germline ends. CDR1 and CDR2 (germline): MDHEN, SYDVKM. The CDR3 here is CASSRAGDLTGELFF. The CDR3 DNA reads TGTGCCAGTTCAAGGGCAGGGGACCTCACCGGGGAGCTGTTTTTT.

The rearrangement joins TRBV11-2 to TRBJ1-5; TRBD1 matches 7 bases. Trimming removed 5 bases from V and 2 bases from J; junction bases left unmatched: 6. The CDR3 is 15 amino acids. Germline CDR1 and CDR2: SGHAT and FQNNGV. The CDR3 nucleotides are TGTGCCAGCAGCCCGGGACAGAGTGGCAATCAGCCCCAGCATTTT. This codes for CASSPGQSGNQPQHF.

The chain is built from TRBV5-1 and TRBJ1-1; D is uncertain. V lost 2 bases and J lost 3, with 11 bases in between. The CDR3 length is 14 residues. CDR1 SGHRS and CDR2 YFSETQ come from the germline V gene. DNA of the CDR3: TGCGCCAGCAGCTTAATAGGGCAGTACACTGAAGCTTTCTTT. It is translated as CASSLIGQYTEAFF.

Concerning this clone: Other DNA sequences from this sample encode an identical CDR3 as well. The chain couples TRBV30 to TRBJ1-3; D is unclear. This CDR3 spans 13 amino acids. Germline CDR1 and CDR2: GTSNPN and SVGIG (reference sequence). With 1 base removed from V and 1 base from J, the gap between germline ends came to 5 bases. The CDR3 DNA reads TGTGCCTGGAGTGCGGGGTCTGGAAACACCATATATTTT. This encodes CAWSAGSGNTIYF.

The CDR3, as DNA: TGTGCCAGCAGTAACAGGGGAAAGACTGAAGCTTTCTTT. Its translation: CASSNRGKTEAFF. V gene TRBV27 combines with J gene TRBJ1-1; 7 nucleotides match TRBD1. CDR1 and CDR2 from the germline V gene are MNHEY and SMNVEV (reference sequence). This CDR3 has 13 amino acids. Unmatched junction bases numbered 5, after V lost 5 bases and J lost 5 bases.

V and J are TRBV6-6 and TRBJ1-4; D remains ambiguous. Trimming stripped 0 bases from V and 12 bases from J, with 11 bases between. Per the germline V gene, CDR1 is MNHNY and CDR2 is SVGAGI (reference sequence). This CDR3 comprises 13 residues. CDR3 coding DNA: TGTGCCAGCAGTTACTCCGGTGCTCCGGAACTGTTTTTT. It translates to CASSYSGAPELFF.

The CDR3 bases are TGTGCCAGCACCACGGCGCCCCTAGCGGGAGTCTCCTACGAGCAGTACTTC. It yields the protein CASTTAPLAGVSYEQYF. The chain recombines TRBV6-7 with TRBJ2-7, with TRBD2 identical over 10 bases. TRBV6-7 is sorted into the ORF group, with uncertain function. Trimming at V came to 7 bases and at J to 0 bases, leaving 12 bases not matched to a gene. This CDR3 region has 17 residues.

The table lists this clone with a count of one. This sequence joins TRBV14 and TRBJ2-2; D remains ambiguous. V lost 0 bases and J 6 bases, leaving 8 bases between the germline ends. Germline loops: CDR1 SGHDN, CDR2 FVKESK. CDR3 length equals 14 residues. CDR3 residues: CASSQDLRPGELFF. The CDR3, as DNA: TGTGCCAGCAGCCAAGATCTAAGACCCGGGGAGCTGTTTTTT.

V and J are TRBV6-1 and TRBJ2-3; D is unresolved. The CDR3 is 12 residues long. Germline assignment: CDR1 MNHNS and CDR2 SASEGT. V lost 10 bases and J 0 bases, leaving 8 bases between the germline ends. CDR3 sequence reads: CATGGSTDTQYF. The CDR3 DNA follows: TGTGCCACAGGCGGTAGCACAGATACGCAGTATTTT.

The V call is TRBV5-1, the J call TRBJ2-7, with 9 bases aligning to TRBD1. The V segment lost 2 bases and the J segment 1 base; nucleotides outside the gene matches: 4. CDR3 size: 15 residues. The germline V gene has CDR1 SGHRS and CDR2 YFSETQ. In nucleotides, the CDR3 is TGCGCCAGCAGCTTTGGAGGGACAGGGTCCTACGAGCAGTACTTC. Its translation is CASSFGGTGSYEQYF.

This clone was observed a handful of times. The genes are TRBV29-1 and TRBJ1-5, with no clear D. The CDR3 runs 12 residues. The V gene's germline CDR1 is SQVTM and CDR2 ANQGSEA. V dropped 0 bases and J dropped 2 bases, with 2 bases sitting between them. The chain's CDR3 is CSVEEGNQPQHF. The CDR3 DNA reads as TGCAGCGTTGAAGAAGGCAATCAGCCCCAGCATTTT.

The chain couples TRBV29-1 to TRBJ2-5; the match to TRBD2 covers 13 bases. Looked up from germline, CDR1 is SQVTM and CDR2 is ANQGSEA. The CDR3 covers 15 residues. J was trimmed by 4 bases and V by 3 bases; bases with no gene match: 5. In nucleotides, the CDR3 is TGCAGCGTTGACGGGACTAGCGGGAAGGGAGAGACCCAGTACTTC. Its translation is CSVDGTSGKGETQYF.

This rearrangement joins TRBV18 to TRBJ2-2; D perhaps matches TRBD1 (6 bases). The CDR3 runs 17 residues. CDR1 KGHSH and CDR2 LQKENI come from the germline V gene. V lost 6 bases and J lost 0, with 17 bases in between. The CDR3 nucleotides are TGTGCCAGCTCCGAGAAGACAGGCGCAACGAACACCGGGGAGCTGTTTTTT. It yields the protein CASSEKTGATNTGELFF.

The chain joins TRBV5-1 to TRBJ1-3; D might be TRBD1 (6 bases). V gave up 4 bases and J gave up 1 base, with 18 bases separating them. Germline V gene lookup returns CDR1 SGHRS and CDR2 YFSETQ. CDR3 length: 17 amino acids. The CDR3 spells CASSHYAGASSGNTIYF. In nucleotides, the CDR3 is TGCGCCAGCAGCCATTACGCAGGGGCCAGTTCTGGAAACACCATATATTTT.